Given below is one T cell receptor beta chain in context. The antigen is undetermined. The repertoire was sequenced with immunoSEQ multiplex PCR; TCRdb's copy has only in-frame clones and lacks some. The sample yields some 240,000 clones, roughly 80% seen once. The sample is drawn from a study of Tregs in tolerant kidney transplant recipients. CD4+CD25+CD127- Tregs, CD4+CD25- non-Tregs, CD4 and CD8 cells were sorted. The CDR3 runs 14 residues. Germline assignment: CDR1 SEHNR and CDR2 FQNEAQ (reference sequence). Trimming removed 6 bases at V and 4 bases at J, with 16 bases between. Study-wide results and limits: The small number of patients limits these findings pending further validation. The most relevant donor-specific Treg TCRbeta repertoire apparently came from expansion with activated donor B cells.

The origin of this receptor is a human donor in good health. The rearrangement links TRBV7-9 to TRBJ2-7; maybe TRBD2 (6 bases). Specimen: CD4+ T cells from blood. DNA for the CDR3: TGTGCCAGCAGGGGGACTCCTCCGGCTTACGAGCAGTACTTC. Translating gives CASRGTPPAYEQYF.